The next 30 T cell receptor beta chains were all read from a single sample in a study of blood T cell repertoires in COVID-19. Some clones are missing from TCRdb's copy, which holds only in-frame ones; the method was immunoSEQ multiplex PCR. The sample records about 280,000 clones, 75% to 90% being singletons. Specimen: PBMCs or T cells enriched from blood (not recorded which). Receptors originate from a woman in her fifties or sixties who had recovered from COVID-19.

V and J are TRBV7-3 and TRBJ2-1, with 9 bases identical to TRBD2. V was clipped by 1 base and J by 6 bases; unmatched bases: 4. The CDR3 extends over 15 amino acids. In germline, CDR1 is SGHTA, CDR2 FQGTGA. The CDR3 is CASSLRSGGINEQFF. The CDR3 region has the DNA TGTGCCAGCAGCTTAAGAAGCGGGGGGATCAATGAGCAGTTCTTC.

This chain joins TRBV29-1 and TRBJ1-2; 7 bases line up with TRBD1. Germline loops: CDR1 SQVTM, CDR2 ANQGSEA. The CDR3 has 12 residues. V was clipped by 7 bases and J by 4 bases; unmatched bases: 6. The CDR3, as DNA: TGCAGCGCAAGACAGGGCCTCTATGGCTACACCTTC. It encodes CSARQGLYGYTF.

The genes are TRBV27 and TRBJ1-4, with 7 positions matching TRBD1. V lost 5 bases to trimming and J lost 4 bases; unmatched junction nucleotides: 7. The CDR3 runs 15 residues. The germline V gene has CDR1 MNHEY and CDR2 SMNVEV (reference sequence). The CDR3 DNA reads as TGTGCCAGCAGTACTAACAGGGGACTTAATGAAAAACTGTTTTTT. It encodes CASSTNRGLNEKLFF.

This clone is a singleton in its sample. V usage is TRBV4-1 and J usage is TRBJ2-7, with D possibly TRBD2 on 5 matching bases. In germline, CDR1 is MGHRA, CDR2 YSYEKL. Trimming pared 0 bases from V and 6 bases from J, leaving 12 bases between. The CDR3 is 14 amino acids. The CDR3 DNA reads TGCGCCAGCAGCCAAGACTGGACTCAAATCGAGCAGTACTTC. It translates to CASSQDWTQIEQYF.

The chain combines TRBV25-1 with TRBJ1-2, with a tentative D call TRBD1 (5 bases). CDR3 length equals 14 residues. V shed 3 bases and J shed 8 bases, with 16 bases lying between them. The germline CDR1 and CDR2 sequences are MGHDK and SYGVNS. In DNA form, the CDR3 reads TGTGCCAGCAGTGAGTGGGGCAGGGAGGAAGGCTACACCTTC. It codes for CASSEWGREEGYTF.

V is TRBV7-9 and J is TRBJ2-5; 16 bases agree with TRBD2. This CDR3 spans 16 amino acids. Germline lookup yields CDR1 SEHNR and CDR2 FQNEAQ (reference sequence). Losses at the gene ends were 4 bases for V and 2 bases for J; bases not matched to a gene: 1. CDR3 in DNA: TGTGCCAGCAGCTCGGGACTAGCGGGGGGGCAAGAGACCCAGTACTTC. Encoded protein: CASSSGLAGGQETQYF.

V and J are TRBV5-1 and TRBJ2-1; 11 bases line up with TRBD2. This CDR3 has 17 amino acids. V lost 0 bases and J lost 6; bases outside the gene matches: 8. CDR1 SGHRS and CDR2 YFSETQ come from the germline V gene. The DNA of the CDR3 is TGCGCCAGCAGCTTGGGGCAACTAGCGGGAGTATCCAATGAGCAGTTCTTC. Protein product: CASSLGQLAGVSNEQFF.

This chain links TRBV10-2 with TRBJ2-7; maybe TRBD2 (5 bases). Germline V gene sequence: CDR1 WSHSY, CDR2 SAAADI. Trimming took 3 bases from V and 0 from J, leaving 9 bases between them. The CDR3 covers 14 residues. The CDR3 loop is CASSDPAVSYEQYF. The CDR3 bases are TGCGCCAGCAGTGACCCAGCGGTCTCCTACGAGCAGTACTTC.

In this sample, this clone turned up a few times. This chain uses TRBV7-3 with TRBJ2-2; a weak D match, TRBD2 (5 bases). Germline-derived CDR1 and CDR2 are SGHTA and FQGTGA. Trimming cost V 1 base and J 6 bases, with 9 bases left between them. The CDR3 is made up of 14 amino acids. The CDR3 DNA sequence: TGTGCCAGCAGCTTAAACGGGGATGCCGGGGAGCTGTTTTTT. Its translation is CASSLNGDAGELFF.

This sequence joins TRBV18 and TRBJ1-1; weak D call: TRBD1 (5 bases). The germline CDR1 and CDR2 sequences are KGHSH and LQKENI. Trimming cost V 5 bases and J 1 base, with 14 bases left between them. The CDR3 sequence is 15 residues long. CDR3 sequence: CASSSAGGKNTEAFF. The DNA of the CDR3 is TGTGCCAGCTCAAGCGCTGGGGGGAAGAACACTGAAGCTTTCTTT.

Written as DNA, the CDR3 is TGCGCCAGCAGCTTGGACAGGGGGCTCGAGCAGTACTTC. Protein: CASSLDRGLEQYF. This chain joins TRBV5-1 and TRBJ2-7; TRBD1 agrees at 9 bases. After removal of 0 bases from V and 6 bases from J, the junction contained 1 base not matched to a gene. The CDR3 is made up of 13 amino acids. The germline gives CDR1 SGHRS, CDR2 YFSETQ.

CDR3 nucleotides: TGCGCCAGCAGCCAGACTAGCGGGGCAGAGACCCAGTACTTC. Translated, it gives CASSQTSGAETQYF. The V gene is TRBV5-1, the J gene TRBJ2-5; TRBD2 matches at 11 bases. CDR3 size: 14 residues. The germline gives CDR1 SGHRS, CDR2 YFSETQ. Trimming removed 4 bases from V and 4 bases from J; junction bases left unmatched: 3.

The chain has TRBV2 and TRBJ2-1; a weak D match, TRBD2 (6 bases). Germline V gene lookup returns CDR1 SNHLY and CDR2 FYNNEI. The CDR3 is 14 amino acids. The V gene lost 7 bases and the J gene lost 2 bases, with 12 bases spanning the gap. The CDR3 here is CASNGGVTYNEQFF. The CDR3, as DNA: TGTGCCAGCAACGGCGGGGTTACCTACAATGAGCAGTTCTTC.

The rearrangement uses TRBV2 and TRBJ2-7, with 8 bases aligning to TRBD2. The V segment lost 5 bases and the J segment 3 bases; nucleotides outside the gene matches: 9. This CDR3 is built from 15 residues. Germline V CDR1 and CDR2: SNHLY, FYNNEI. In DNA, the CDR3 is TGTGCCAGCAGTTCCCACGGGGGGGGCCGCTACGAGCAGTACTTC. Translating gives CASSSHGGGRYEQYF.

The chain uses TRBV24-1 and TRBJ2-2; the D gene is possibly TRBD1 (5 bases). The V gene's germline CDR1 is KGHDR and CDR2 SFDVKD. The V gene lost 7 bases and the J gene lost 4 bases, with 9 bases spanning the gap. CDR3 size: 13 residues. This CDR3 reads CATSPGFTGELFF. The DNA for the CDR3 is TGTGCCACCAGCCCAGGGTTCACCGGGGAGCTGTTTTTT.

V usage is TRBV4-2 and J usage is TRBJ2-1, with D possibly being TRBD2 (5 bases). Germline CDR1 LGHNA, CDR2 YNFKEQ. Trimming stripped 1 base from V and 7 bases from J, with 14 bases between. This CDR3 region has 15 residues. CDR3 DNA sequence: TGTGCCAGCAGCCAAGGACTTACTACGGGGAATGAGCAGTTCTTC. The encoded protein is CASSQGLTTGNEQFF.

The chain has TRBV7-6 and TRBJ1-6, with D hard to call. The ends were cut back, 0 bases at V and 7 bases at J, with 10 bases in the middle. CDR3 length: 15 residues. Germline V gene sequence: CDR1 SGHVS, CDR2 FNYEAQ. Here the CDR3 DNA reads TGTGCCAGCAGCTTAGCGCGTCCCGGGAATTCACCCCTCCACTTT. Its translation is CASSLARPGNSPLHF.

V and J are TRBV5-5 and TRBJ1-2; D uncertain. The CDR3 totals 15 residues. Germline lookup yields CDR1 SGHKS and CDR2 YYEKEE (reference sequence). V was clipped by 4 bases and J by 5 bases, with 18 bases between them. The CDR3, as DNA: TGTGCCAGCAGCCACCTGGTTCCACAGAGTTATGGCTACACCTTC. This gives the protein CASSHLVPQSYGYTF.

This clone was seen more than once but under ten times. V gene TRBV7-2 combines with J gene TRBJ1-6; TRBD1 might be the D (5 bases). Germline V gene lookup returns CDR1 SGHTA and CDR2 FQGNSA. The CDR3 has 15 residues. V was trimmed by 2 bases and J by 8 bases, leaving 13 bases between them. DNA for the CDR3: TGTGCCAGCAGCTTACGGACGGGAGGGGATTCACCCCTCCACTTT. The encoded protein is CASSLRTGGDSPLHF. The variable domain in full, completed from reference TRBV7-2 and TRBJ1-6, reads GAGVSQSPSNKVTEKGKDVELRCDPISGHTALYWYRQSLGQGLEFLIYFQGNSAPDKSGLPSDRFSAERTGGSVSTLTIQRTQQEDSAVYLCASSLRTGGDSPLHFGNGTRLTVT.

The CDR3 reads CASSHLNTGGTEAFF. The CDR3 region has the DNA TGTGCCAGCAGTCACCTTAATACAGGGGGCACTGAAGCTTTCTTT. V gene TRBV27 combines with J gene TRBJ1-1; 8 bases are shared with TRBD1. The V gene's germline CDR1 is MNHEY and CDR2 SMNVEV (reference sequence). Losses at the gene ends were 5 bases for V and 4 bases for J; bases not matched to a gene: 9. The CDR3 extends over 15 amino acids.

The rearrangement uses TRBV7-9 and TRBJ2-7; perhaps TRBD1 as D (6 bases). The CDR3 sequence is 14 residues long. With 3 bases removed from V and 3 bases from J, the gap between germline ends came to 12 bases. CDR1 SEHNR and CDR2 FQNEAQ come from the germline V gene (reference sequence). The CDR3 DNA follows: TGTGCCAGCAGCTTTACAGGGATCAACTACGAGCAGTACTTC. Amino acid sequence: CASSFTGINYEQYF.

The V call is TRBV4-1, the J call TRBJ2-2; tentative D call: TRBD1 (5 bases). The CDR3 sequence is 12 residues long. Germline V gene sequence: CDR1 MGHRA, CDR2 YSYEKL. Deletions cut 3 bases from V and 6 bases from J, with 5 bases between. The DNA of the CDR3 is TGCGCCAGCAGCCACAGGGCCGGGGAGCTGTTTTTT. Translating it yields CASSHRAGELFF.

The chain links TRBV19 to TRBJ1-4; D perhaps matches TRBD1 (5 bases). Germline V CDR1 and CDR2: LNHDA, SQIVND (reference sequence). With 5 bases removed from V and 8 bases from J, the gap between germline ends came to 15 bases. This CDR3 region has 14 residues. The CDR3 DNA sequence: TGTGCCAGTAGTCTCGGGACTTGGGAGGAAAAACTGTTTTTT. It translates to CASSLGTWEEKLFF.

The chain couples TRBV5-1 to TRBJ2-1; 7 nucleotides line up with TRBD1. This CDR3 comprises 14 residues. CDR1 is SGHRS, CDR2 YFSETQ, per germline. The trim removed 4 bases at V and 8 bases at J, leaving 9 bases unmatched. DNA of the CDR3: TGCGCCAGCAGCCCCAGACAGGGTAGGGATGAGCAGTTCTTC. Residues: CASSPRQGRDEQFF.

This sequence joins TRBV18 and TRBJ1-1; possible D gene TRBD1, 6 bases. Germline-derived CDR1 and CDR2 are KGHSH and LQKENI. Deletions cut 5 bases from V and 5 bases from J, with 15 bases between. This CDR3 is built from 14 residues. Here the CDR3 reads CASSSGDVGTEAFF. CDR3 sequence (DNA): TGTGCCAGCTCATCAGGGGACGTGGGGACTGAAGCTTTCTTT.

The table lists this clone with a count of one. This sequence joins TRBV6-2 or TRBV6-3 and TRBJ1-2; the D gene is possibly TRBD1 (5 bases). CDR1 and CDR2 (germline): MNHEY, SVGEGT. CDR3 length: 14 residues. V was clipped by 0 bases and J by 4 bases, with 9 bases between them. The CDR3 protein is CASSYSLTAYGYTF. Written as DNA, the CDR3 is TGTGCCAGCAGTTACTCTTTGACAGCCTATGGCTACACCTTC.

The chain links TRBV19 to TRBJ2-2; 10 bases map to TRBD1. V lost 10 bases, J lost 1 base, and 6 bases stayed unmatched. The CDR3 sequence is 15 residues long. CDR1 is LNHDA, CDR2 SQIVND, per germline (reference sequence). This chain's CDR3 is CATPGTGENTGELFF. CDR3 in DNA: TGTGCCACCCCCGGGACAGGGGAGAACACCGGGGAGCTGTTTTTT.

This chain links TRBV7-9 with TRBJ2-5; 9 nucleotides line up with TRBD1. Trimming took 6 bases from V and 2 from J; bases not matched to a gene: 7. There are 15 residues in the CDR3. CDR1 is SEHNR, CDR2 FQNEAQ, per germline (reference sequence). This CDR3 reads CASRPGQGWQETQYF. CDR3 sequence (DNA): TGTGCCAGCAGGCCGGGACAGGGATGGCAAGAGACCCAGTACTTC. The whole variable domain, filled in from reference TRBV7-9 and TRBJ2-5, reads DTGVSQNPRHKITKRGQNVTFRCDPISEHNRLYWYRQTLGQGPEFLTYFQNEAQLEKSRLLSDRFSAERPKGSFSTLEIQRTEQGDSAMYLCASRPGQGWQETQYFGPGTRLLVL.

V and J are TRBV6-5 and TRBJ2-5; TRBD2 aligns across 7 bases. Looked up from germline, CDR1 is MNHEY and CDR2 is SVGAGI. The CDR3 has 14 residues. Losses at the gene ends were 1 base for V and 5 bases for J; bases not matched to a gene: 4. The CDR3 is CASSYFGGGETQYF. The DNA of the CDR3 is TGTGCCAGCAGTTACTTTGGGGGAGGGGAGACCCAGTACTTC.

CDR3 nucleotides: TGTGCCAGCAGATTGGACAGGGCCGACGAGCAGTACTTC. Encoded protein: CASRLDRADEQYF. The chain combines TRBV28 with TRBJ2-7; 8 bases align to TRBD1. The CDR3 sequence is 13 residues long. CDR1 is MDHEN, CDR2 SYDVKM, per germline. With 6 bases clipped from V and 5 bases from J, the junction kept 6 bases outside the gene matches.